These T cell receptor beta chains were read from a single sample in a study of breast tumors, draining lymph nodes, adjacent tissues. One entry per CDR3 protein results from TCRdb running MiXCR on the multiplex PCR reads. The sample yields 13,000 or so distinct CDR3 sequences, over 45% seen once. Input material: tumor-adjacent breast tissue. Receptor source: a female donor with breast cancer. Some clones in this sample may be carry-over from other donors' samples. The conserved cysteine and the conserved F or W are not part of the CDR3 here.

CDR3: ASSLGPAAILETQY; V: TRBV5-1; J: TRBJ2-5
CDR3: SATYWRVDEQY; V: TRBV20-1; J: TRBJ2-7
CDR3: ASSADNRVGGEQY; V: TRBV9; J: TRBJ2-7
CDR3: ASSQDWGLAGVAAKNIQY; V: TRBV4-3; J: TRBJ2-4
CDR3: AISESTGTYEQY; V: TRBV10-3; J: TRBJ2-7
CDR3: ASSVRLHTGNTGELF; V: TRBV9; J: TRBJ2-2
CDR3: ASSPLAGAYNEQF; V: TRBV7-6; J: TRBJ2-1
CDR3: ASSILAGEGDTQY; V: TRBV19; J: TRBJ2-3
CDR3: ASSVGESSYNSPLH; V: TRBV9; J: TRBJ1-6
CDR3: ASSLVKGFSYEQY; V: TRBV12-3/TRBV12-4; J: TRBJ2-7
CDR3: SARDLAGVPYNEQF; V: TRBV20-1; J: TRBJ2-1
CDR3: ASSLGKGATDTQY; V: TRBV7-2; J: TRBJ2-3
CDR3: ASSLGDLSNEQF; V: TRBV5-1; J: TRBJ2-1
CDR3: SARDGEPSNGYT; V: TRBV20-1; J: TRBJ1-2
CDR3: ASSQQGGGYT; V: TRBV14; J: TRBJ1-2
CDR3: ASSPDRQTYEQY; V: TRBV18; J: TRBJ2-7
CDR3: ASRDLSTDTQY; V: TRBV6-1; J: TRBJ2-3
CDR3: SARPSSGIYNEQF; V: TRBV20-1; J: TRBJ2-1
CDR3: ASSQMGTAVYSGNTIY; V: TRBV3-1; J: TRBJ1-3
CDR3: ASSLVGTDEKLF; V: TRBV7-9; J: TRBJ1-4
CDR3: ASSQAVLEEGGGYT; V: TRBV4-3; J: TRBJ1-2
CDR3: ASSVIGTGGGEQY; V: TRBV9; J: TRBJ2-7
CDR3: ASSNDGPSGIPLSYEQY; V: TRBV19; J: TRBJ2-7
CDR3: ASSLAQGRTDTQY; V: TRBV7-9; J: TRBJ2-3
CDR3: ASSYSVNEQF; V: TRBV6-6; J: TRBJ2-1
CDR3: ASSSGLGALGGNEQY; V: TRBV11-2; J: TRBJ2-7
CDR3: ATSTGYNEQF; V: TRBV24-1; J: TRBJ2-1
CDR3: ASILTGLLTGELF; V: TRBV6-1; J: TRBJ2-2
CDR3: ASSPGGLDGYT; V: TRBV18; J: TRBJ1-2
CDR3: ASTQETGSNY; V: TRBV6-1; J: TRBJ2-7
CDR3: ASSVRAGGTYEQY; V: TRBV9; J: TRBJ2-7
CDR3: SASLPSSYAQY; V: TRBV20-1; J: TRBJ2-7
CDR3: SARIVTGGNSPLH; V: TRBV20-1; J: TRBJ1-6
CDR3: ASSSRGVETQY; V: TRBV7-2; J: TRBJ2-5
CDR3: ASSPSLAGAYEQY; V: TRBV9; J: TRBJ2-7
CDR3: ASSHRGVSGELF; V: TRBV12-3/TRBV12-4; J: TRBJ2-2
CDR3: ASSGQLEAF; V: TRBV7-2; J: TRBJ1-1
CDR3: SARDPEASQPQH; V: TRBV20-1; J: TRBJ1-5
CDR3: SAVTNIQY; V: TRBV20-1; J: TRBJ2-4
CDR3: ASIGQWNYGYT; V: TRBV5-6; J: TRBJ1-2
CDR3: ASTPLGGGDYQD; V: TRBV9; J: TRBJ2-3
CDR3: ASSSGLAGVGRGEQY; V: TRBV6-5; J: TRBJ2-7
CDR3: ASSQDLTGAGQPQH; V: TRBV4-1; J: TRBJ1-5
CDR3: ASSAGLAGDYNEQF; V: TRBV7-2; J: TRBJ2-1
CDR3: SASFHNEQF; V: TRBV20-1; J: TRBJ2-1
CDR3: SARQGIGTEAF; V: TRBV29-1; J: TRBJ1-1
CDR3: ASSGETGTGEKLF; V: TRBV6-5; J: TRBJ1-4
CDR3: ASRTGTHTD; V: TRBV19; J: TRBJ1-4
CDR3: ASREAGGGNQPQH; V: TRBV10-2; J: TRBJ1-5
CDR3: ASSLKASYEQF; V: TRBV7-3; J: TRBJ2-1
CDR3: ASSLDTNNYGYT; V: TRBV7-9; J: TRBJ1-2
CDR3: ASGRQGTSGNTIY; V: TRBV12-3/TRBV12-4; J: TRBJ1-3
CDR3: ASSFARNYEQY; V: TRBV12-3/TRBV12-4; J: TRBJ2-7
CDR3: ASSPPTSVSSYEQY; V: TRBV6-2/TRBV6-3; J: TRBJ2-7
CDR3: SARQRHWGPARDTDTQY; V: TRBV20-1; J: TRBJ2-3